Below, 5 T cell receptor beta chains from the same sample are listed, as sequenced in a study of T cell responses to AZD1222 COVID-19 vaccine. Method: immunoSEQ multiplex PCR; TCRdb's copy keeps in-frame clones and lacks some. The sample lists roughly 79,000 clones; 60% to 80% were seen once. Sequencing used peripheral blood, obtained on day 0 of AZD1222 vaccination. The receptors stem from an adult in good health.

The rearrangement joins TRBV9 to TRBJ2-3; D is ambiguous. This CDR3 is 15 amino acids long. Per germline, CDR1 SGDLS and CDR2 YYNGEE. V was trimmed by 1 base and J by 1 base, leaving 10 bases between them. The CDR3 DNA reads as TGTGCCAGCAGCGTATCCCTTACGGGCACAGATACGCAGTATTTT. It yields the protein CASSVSLTGTDTQYF.

This clone was recorded only once. The chain links TRBV5-1 to TRBJ2-7; D possibly corresponds to TRBD1 (5 bases). This CDR3 comprises 14 residues. CDR1 and CDR2 (germline): SGHRS, YFSETQ. Deletions cut 1 base from V and 3 bases from J, with 11 bases between. In DNA form, the CDR3 reads TGCGCCAGCAGCTTGACCGGACATATCTACGAGCAGTACTTC. It yields the protein CASSLTGHIYEQYF.

The rearrangement links TRBV7-6 to TRBJ2-5; no firm D call. The V and J ends lost 0 bases and 5 bases respectively, with 16 bases between them. CDR1 is SGHVS, CDR2 FNYEAQ, per germline. The CDR3 length is 16 residues. The CDR3 spells CASSLATVMGMETQYF. CDR3 in DNA: TGTGCCAGCAGCTTAGCAACAGTTATGGGGATGGAGACCCAGTACTTC.

This rearrangement joins TRBV19 to TRBJ1-2, with D perhaps matching TRBD1 (5 bases). Germline CDR1 reads LNHDA; CDR2 reads SQIVND (reference sequence). The CDR3 runs 10 residues. V was trimmed by 7 bases and J by 10 bases, leaving 10 bases between them. CDR3 sequence (DNA): TGTGCCAGTAACAGGATTGCCTACACCTTC. It translates to CASNRIAYTF. Combining the CDR3 with reference TRBV19 and TRBJ1-2 gives the whole variable domain DGGITQSPKYLFRKEGQNVTLSCEQNLNHDAMYWYRQDPGQGLRLIYYSQIVNDFQKGDIAEGYSVSREKKESFPLTVTSAQKNPTAFYLCASNRIAYTFGSGTRLTVV.

The CDR3 DNA reads TGTGCCAGCAGCCAAATTAGCGGGAGCACCGGGGAGCTGTTTTTT. Translated, it gives CASSQISGSTGELFF. J is TRBJ2-2 and V is TRBV3-1 (or the pseudogene TRBV3-2); TRBD2 matches 9 bases. The V gene's germline CDR1 is LGHDT and CDR2 YNNKEL (reference sequence). V lost 2 bases and J lost 4; bases outside the gene matches: 2. This CDR3 is 15 amino acids long.